This entry features one TCR beta chain sequence. RNA transcripts yielded amplified TCR beta CDR3 regions. HTBI primers were used in a first-round RT-PCR, which preceded a second-round multiplex PCR. TCRdb re-called the multiplex PCR reads with MiXCR, one entry per CDR3 protein. The sample includes 650,000 to 900,000 distinct CDR3 sequences, 40% seen only once; the top ten take approximately 43%. The data derive from a study of Graves' ophthalmopathy and Graves' hyperthyroidism. Patients were diagnosed from clinical symptoms, serum thyroxine, TRAb, thyroid ultrasound and orbital computed tomography. PBMCs had their origin in fresh peripheral blood (around 10 ml). Trimming pared 2 bases from V and 0 bases from J, leaving 11 bases between. Germline CDR1 KGHDR, CDR2 SFDVKD. The CDR3 has 16 residues.

The TCR originated in an adult man with Graves' ophthalmopathy. The rearrangement links TRBV24-1 to TRBJ2-3; D is possibly TRBD2 (5 bases). The sequencing input was peripheral blood. The CDR3 region is CATSDSRRFSTDTQYF. CDR3 sequence (DNA): TGTGCCACCAGTGATTCTCGGAGGTTTAGCACAGATACGCAGTATTTT.